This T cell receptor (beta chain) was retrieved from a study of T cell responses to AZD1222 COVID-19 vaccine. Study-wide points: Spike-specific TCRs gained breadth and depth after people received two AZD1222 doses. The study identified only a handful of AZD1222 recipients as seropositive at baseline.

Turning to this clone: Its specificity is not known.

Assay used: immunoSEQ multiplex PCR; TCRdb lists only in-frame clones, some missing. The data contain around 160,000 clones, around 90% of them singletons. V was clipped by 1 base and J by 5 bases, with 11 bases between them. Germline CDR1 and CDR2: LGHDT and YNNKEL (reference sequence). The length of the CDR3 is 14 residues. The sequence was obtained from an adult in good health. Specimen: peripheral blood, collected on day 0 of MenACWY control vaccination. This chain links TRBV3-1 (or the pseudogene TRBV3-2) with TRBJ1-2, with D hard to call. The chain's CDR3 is CASSQAESWYGYTF. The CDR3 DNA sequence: TGTGCCAGCAGCCAAGCGGAGTCTTGGTATGGCTACACCTTC.